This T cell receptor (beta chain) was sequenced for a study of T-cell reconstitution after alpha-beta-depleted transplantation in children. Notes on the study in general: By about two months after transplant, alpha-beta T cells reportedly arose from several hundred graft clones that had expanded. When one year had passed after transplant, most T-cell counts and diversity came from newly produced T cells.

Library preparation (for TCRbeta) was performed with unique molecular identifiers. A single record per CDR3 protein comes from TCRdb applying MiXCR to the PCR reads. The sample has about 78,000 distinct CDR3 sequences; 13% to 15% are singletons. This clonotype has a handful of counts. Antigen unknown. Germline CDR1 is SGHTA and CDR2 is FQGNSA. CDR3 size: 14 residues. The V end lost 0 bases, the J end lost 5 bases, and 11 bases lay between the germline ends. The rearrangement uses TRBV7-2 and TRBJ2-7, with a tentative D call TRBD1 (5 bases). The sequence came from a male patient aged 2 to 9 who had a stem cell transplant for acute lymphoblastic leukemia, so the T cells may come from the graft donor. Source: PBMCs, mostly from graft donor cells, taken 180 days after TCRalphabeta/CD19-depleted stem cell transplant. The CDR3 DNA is TGTGCCAGCAGCTTAGCGGGGCTAGAGGACGAGCAGTACTTC. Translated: CASSLAGLEDEQYF.